The clone carrying this T cell receptor beta chain has a single count. The source of the sample is a study of cytomegalovirus exposure and HLA in healthy donors. Per germline, CDR1 SGHTS and CDR2 YDEGEE. CDR3 size: 20 residues. The V and J ends lost 1 base and 8 bases, in that order; junction bases with no gene match: 22. 60 Vbeta and 13 Jbeta primers were used in PCR. Sequencing used immunoSEQ multiplex PCR; TCRdb keeps in-frame clones, though not all of them. This table holds fewer than 85,000 clones, around 78% found once. The chain links TRBV5-8 to TRBJ2-1, with TRBD2 identical over 9 bases. Material for sequencing was PBMCs. The clonotype originates from a man younger than 35 in good health and CMV-seropositive. The CDR3 loop is CASSLSQLAGDGGRFDEQFF. CDR3 nucleotide sequence: TGTGCCAGCAGCTTGTCCCAATTAGCGGGGGACGGAGGGAGATTCGATGAGCAGTTCTTC.